This T cell receptor beta chain derives from a study of T-cell memory formation after mild COVID-19. Study summary: The study found TCR clusters largely donor specific. General study points: CD4/CD8 balance held among clones contracting day 15 to 85, and later expanders leaned CD4+. Memory cells collected pre-infection included some clones that later responded, suggesting cross-reactive memory joined.

CDR1 is KGHSH, CDR2 LQKENI, per germline. V dropped 2 bases and J dropped 4 bases, with 18 bases sitting between them. The CDR3 sequence is 17 residues long. TCR alpha and TCR beta cDNA libraries carrying sample barcodes and UMIs came from 5'RACE with constant-segment primers. From the 5' RACE reads, TCRdb called clonotypes with MiXCR, one entry per CDR3 protein. The table lists around 310,000 distinct CDR3 sequences, roughly an eighth of them singletons. Regarding this clonotype: Its antigen is unidentified.

This sequence originates from a man aged 18 to 29 who had mild COVID-19 (a few samples of this study predate the infection). Cell type and time point are not known. The sequenced material came from PBMCs or a T cell subset sorted from them (not recorded which). The V and J genes are TRBV18 and TRBJ2-1, with D possibly being TRBD1 (6 bases). The CDR3 loop is CASSPDPRTDPYNEQFF. CDR3 DNA: TGTGCCAGCTCACCAGACCCCCGGACAGACCCTTACAATGAGCAGTTCTTC. The whole variable domain, remainder taken from reference TRBV18 and TRBJ2-1, is NAGVMQNPRHLVRRRGQEARLRCSPMKGHSHVYWYRQLPEEGLKFMVYLQKENIIDESGMPKERFSAEFPKEGPSILRIQQVVRGDSAAYFCASSPDPRTDPYNEQFFGPGTRLTVL.